These 6 T cell receptor beta chains originate from one sample sequenced in a study of response to subunit inactivated influenza vaccine. Each CDR3 protein gets one entry after TCRdb re-called the RT-PCR reads with MiXCR. Here the sample spans 450,000 to 500,000 distinct CDR3 sequences, approximately 11% being singletons. The sample consisted of PBMCs from blood, taken roughly 48 days after vaccination. These receptors all stem from a man in his forties or fifties who received an inactivated influenza vaccine.

Many counts were recorded for this clonotype. The V and J genes are TRBV12-3 or TRBV12-4 and TRBJ2-3, with D possibly being TRBD1 or TRBD2 (5 bases each). The V end was cut by 3 bases, the J end by 4 bases, with 8 bases between. The length of the CDR3 is 13 residues. DNA of the CDR3: TGTGCCAGCAGTTTCGGGGCGGCAGATACGCAGTATTTT. Translation gives CASSFGAADTQYF.

This clonotype was recorded at least ten times. This chain joins TRBV29-1 and TRBJ2-7; TRBD1 matches 7 bases. CDR1 and CDR2 (germline): SQVTM, ANQGSEA. V lost 5 bases to trimming and J lost 5 bases; unmatched junction nucleotides: 6. The CDR3 length is 12 residues. The CDR3 DNA is TGCAGCGTTTTCCGAGGGGGCGACGAGCAGTACTTC. Translated, it gives CSVFRGGDEQYF.

This clonotype has just a few counts. The J gene is TRBJ1-5, the V gene TRBV7-2; 9 bases align to TRBD1. Germline CDR1 and CDR2: SGHTA and FQGNSA. The CDR3 totals 14 residues. V was clipped by 4 bases and J by 9 bases; unmatched bases: 7. The CDR3 DNA reads as TGTGCCAGCAGCTCGGGACAGGGTGGCAGGCCCCAGCATTTT. It yields the protein CASSSGQGGRPQHF.

This clonotype was found a few times. The chain links TRBV10-2 to TRBJ1-1; D uncertain. The CDR3 runs to 14 residues. Germline values: CDR1 WSHSY, CDR2 SAAADI. V lost 1 base to trimming and J lost 1 base, with 7 bases between them. The CDR3 DNA reads TGCGCCAGCAGTGAGTTTCGGGGGAACACTGAAGCTTTCTTT. Its protein product is CASSEFRGNTEAFF.

This clonotype was recorded at least ten times. The chain combines TRBV29-1 with TRBJ1-5; D is unclear. Germline loops: CDR1 SQVTM, CDR2 ANQGSEA. CDR3 length: 14 amino acids. Trimming removed 4 bases at V and 0 bases at J, with 10 bases between. Here the CDR3 reads CSVAVTNSNQPQHF. In DNA form, the CDR3 reads TGCAGCGTTGCGGTCACTAATAGCAATCAGCCCCAGCATTTT.

Here the CDR3 reads CSVGPRQGADTGELFF. The CDR3 DNA reads TGCAGCGTCGGACCAAGACAGGGGGCGGACACCGGGGAGCTGTTTTTT. The chain combines TRBV29-1 with TRBJ2-2; 10 nucleotides line up with TRBD1. In germline, CDR1 is SQVTM, CDR2 ANQGSEA. Trimming took 6 bases from V and 3 from J; bases not matched to a gene: 10. The CDR3 is 16 amino acids.